The source of this T cell receptor (beta chain) is a study of shared clonotypes between healthy human individuals. Sequenced by immunoSEQ multiplex PCR; TCRdb stores in-frame clones only, minus some. The sample yields hundreds of thousands of clones, around 67% seen once. Donors comprised only Caucasian adults living in Nashville, Tennessee. V shed 4 bases and J shed 1 base, with 10 bases lying between them. Germline CDR1 SGHTA, CDR2 FQGNSA. The CDR3 covers 15 residues. Comment on this clone: As yet, its antigen is unknown.

Findings and caveats of the study: The four-donor shared clonotypes exceeded non-shared clonotypes in generation probability, with non-shared ones scoring lower.

This receptor was identified in a woman between 25 and 40 years old in good health. Source material: memory CD4+ T cells sorted from blood. Sample subset: CD45RA-negative fraction. The V and J genes are TRBV7-2 and TRBJ2-2; D uncertain. The CDR3 loop reads CASSSLQRNTGELFF. DNA of the CDR3: TGTGCCAGCAGCTCCCTCCAGAGGAACACCGGGGAGCTGTTTTTT.